This T cell receptor (beta chain) emerged from a study of OX40 agonist ivuxolimab in advanced cancers. About the research overall: Those enrolled were about 80% male, with a mean age of roughly 62 years and ages from roughly 23 to 79.

Germline V gene sequence: CDR1 SGHNT, CDR2 YENEEA. The length of the CDR3 is 17 residues. V was clipped by 4 bases and J by 6 bases; unmatched bases: 17. Libraries were prepared by immunoSEQ multiplex PCR; TCRdb keeps only in-frame clonotypes and omits some of them. Counted here are about 96,000 clones, roughly 91% occurring once; the ten biggest clones make up around 1.5%. This clone has only a few counts. Its antigen is unidentified. Study-wide results and caveats: Which antigen the expanded peripheral T cells recognized is unknown. Among the nonresponders, some also had low normalized T-cell clonal expansion.

The starting material was CD4+ or CD8+ T cells sorted from blood, obtained in a trial of the OX40 agonist ivuxolimab. V is TRBV11-3 and J is TRBJ2-7; 8 positions agree with TRBD1. This TCR came from an adult with an advanced solid tumor such as melanoma, head and neck, liver or kidney cancer. CDR3 residues: CASSSISPTGASREQYF. The DNA of the CDR3 is TGTGCCAGCAGCTCAATCTCTCCGACAGGGGCGAGTCGCGAGCAGTACTTC.